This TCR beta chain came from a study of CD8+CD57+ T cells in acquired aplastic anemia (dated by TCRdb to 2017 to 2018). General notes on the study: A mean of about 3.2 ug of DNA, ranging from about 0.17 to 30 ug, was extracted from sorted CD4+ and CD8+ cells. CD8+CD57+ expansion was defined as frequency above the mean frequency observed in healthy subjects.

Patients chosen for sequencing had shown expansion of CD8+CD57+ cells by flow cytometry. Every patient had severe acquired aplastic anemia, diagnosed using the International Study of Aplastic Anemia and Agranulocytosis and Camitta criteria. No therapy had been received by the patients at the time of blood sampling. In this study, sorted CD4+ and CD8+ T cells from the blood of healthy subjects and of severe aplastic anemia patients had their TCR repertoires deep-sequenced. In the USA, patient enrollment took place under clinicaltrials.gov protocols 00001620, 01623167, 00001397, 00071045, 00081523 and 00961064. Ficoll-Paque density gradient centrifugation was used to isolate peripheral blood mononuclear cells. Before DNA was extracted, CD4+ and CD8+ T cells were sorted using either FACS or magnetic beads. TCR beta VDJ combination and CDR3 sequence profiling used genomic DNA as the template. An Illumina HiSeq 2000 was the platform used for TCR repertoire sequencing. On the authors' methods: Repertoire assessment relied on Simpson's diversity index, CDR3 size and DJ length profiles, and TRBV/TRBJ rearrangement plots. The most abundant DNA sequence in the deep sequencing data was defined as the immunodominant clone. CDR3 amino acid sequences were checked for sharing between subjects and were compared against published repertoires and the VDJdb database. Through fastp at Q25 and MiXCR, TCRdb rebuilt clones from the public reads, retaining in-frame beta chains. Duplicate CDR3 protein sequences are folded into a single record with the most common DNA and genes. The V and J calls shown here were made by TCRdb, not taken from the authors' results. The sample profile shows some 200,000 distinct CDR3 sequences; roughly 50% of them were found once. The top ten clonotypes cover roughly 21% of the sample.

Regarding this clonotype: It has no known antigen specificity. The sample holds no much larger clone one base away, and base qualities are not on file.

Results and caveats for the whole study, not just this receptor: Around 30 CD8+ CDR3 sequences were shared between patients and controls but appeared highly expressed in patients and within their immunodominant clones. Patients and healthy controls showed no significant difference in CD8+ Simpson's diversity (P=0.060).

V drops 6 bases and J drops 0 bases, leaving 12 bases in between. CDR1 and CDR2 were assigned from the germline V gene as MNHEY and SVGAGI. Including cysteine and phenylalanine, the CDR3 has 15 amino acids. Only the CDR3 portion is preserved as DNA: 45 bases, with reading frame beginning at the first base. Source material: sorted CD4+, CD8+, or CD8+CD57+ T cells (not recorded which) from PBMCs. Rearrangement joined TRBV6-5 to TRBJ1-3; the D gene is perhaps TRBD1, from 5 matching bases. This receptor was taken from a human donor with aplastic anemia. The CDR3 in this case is CASSSGRGSGNTIYF. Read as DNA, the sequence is TGTGCCAGCAGCTCAGGAAGGGGCTCTGGAAACACCATATATTTT.